This T cell receptor (beta chain) was captured by sequencing in a study of Graves' ophthalmopathy and Graves' hyperthyroidism. Newly diagnosed, the hyperthyroidism patients had under 2 months' duration and were aged 18 to 65. This clonotype turned up a few times. The antigen remains undetermined. Scientists amplified the TCR beta CDR3 regions from RNA transcripts. HTBI-primed first-round RT-PCR preceded second-round multiplex PCR. Each CDR3 protein gets one entry after TCRdb re-called the multiplex PCR reads with MiXCR. The repertoire holds more than 300,000 distinct CDR3 sequences, with 17% as singletons. Regarding the study as a whole: Most clonotypes expanded in thyroid above 0.001 frequency were present in blood too.

With 5 bases removed from V and 2 bases from J, the gap between germline ends came to 10 bases. The CDR3 has 14 residues. The germline V gene has CDR1 LNHDA and CDR2 SQIVND (reference sequence). The genes are TRBV19 and TRBJ1-3; D unclear. This TCR was sampled from an adult woman with stable Graves' hyperthyroidism. Material for sequencing was peripheral blood. The CDR3: CASSPTEAGNTIYF. The CDR3 nucleotides read TGTGCCAGTAGTCCCACAGAGGCTGGAAACACCATATATTTT.